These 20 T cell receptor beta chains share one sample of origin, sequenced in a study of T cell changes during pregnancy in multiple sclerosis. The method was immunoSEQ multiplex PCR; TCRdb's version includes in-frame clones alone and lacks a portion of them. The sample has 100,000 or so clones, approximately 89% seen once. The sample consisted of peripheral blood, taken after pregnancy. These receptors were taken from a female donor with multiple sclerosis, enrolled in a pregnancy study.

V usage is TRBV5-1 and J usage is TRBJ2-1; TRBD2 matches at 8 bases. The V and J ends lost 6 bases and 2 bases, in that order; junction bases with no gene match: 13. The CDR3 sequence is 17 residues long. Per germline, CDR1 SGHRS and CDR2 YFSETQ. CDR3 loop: CASKGEISGAPYNEQFF. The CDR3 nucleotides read TGCGCCAGCAAGGGGGAGATTAGCGGGGCCCCCTACAATGAGCAGTTCTTC. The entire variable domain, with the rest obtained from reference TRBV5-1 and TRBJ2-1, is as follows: KAGVTQTPRYLIKTRGQQVTLSCSPISGHRSVSWYQQTPGQGLQFLFEYFSETQRNKGNFPGRFSGRQFSNSRSEMNVSTLELGDSALYLCASKGEISGAPYNEQFFGPGTRLTVL.

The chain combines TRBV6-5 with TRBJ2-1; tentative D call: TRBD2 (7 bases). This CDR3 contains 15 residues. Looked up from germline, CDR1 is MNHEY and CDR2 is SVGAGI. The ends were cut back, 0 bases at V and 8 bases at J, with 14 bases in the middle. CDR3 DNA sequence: TGTGCCAGCAGTTACTCGTGGGGGGGCCGGGATGAGCAGTTCTTC. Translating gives CASSYSWGGRDEQFF.

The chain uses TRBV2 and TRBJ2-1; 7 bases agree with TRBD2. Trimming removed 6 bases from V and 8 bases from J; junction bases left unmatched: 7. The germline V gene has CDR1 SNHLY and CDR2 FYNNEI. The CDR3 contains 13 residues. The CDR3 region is CASSRDYLYEQFF. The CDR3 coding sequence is TGTGCCAGCAGCCGGGACTACTTATATGAGCAGTTCTTC.

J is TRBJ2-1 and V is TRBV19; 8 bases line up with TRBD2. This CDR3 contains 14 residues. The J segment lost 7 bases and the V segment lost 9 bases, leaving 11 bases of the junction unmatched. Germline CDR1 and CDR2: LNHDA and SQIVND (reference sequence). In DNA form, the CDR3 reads TGTGCCAGCCTCCGGGGGGGGCCCGGGAATGAGCAGTTCTTC. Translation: CASLRGGPGNEQFF.

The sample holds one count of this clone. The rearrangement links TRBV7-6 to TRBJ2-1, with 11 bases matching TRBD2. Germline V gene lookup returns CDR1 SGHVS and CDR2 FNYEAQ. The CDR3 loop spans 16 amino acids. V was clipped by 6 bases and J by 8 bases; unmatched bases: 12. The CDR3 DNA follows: TGTGCCAGCAGTCAACTCCGTAGCGGGGGGGAGGATGAGCAGTTCTTC. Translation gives CASSQLRSGGEDEQFF.

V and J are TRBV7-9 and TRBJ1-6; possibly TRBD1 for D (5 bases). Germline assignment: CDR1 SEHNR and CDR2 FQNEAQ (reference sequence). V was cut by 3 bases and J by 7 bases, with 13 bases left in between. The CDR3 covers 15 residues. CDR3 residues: CASSFQGQGNSPLHF. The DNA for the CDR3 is TGTGCCAGCAGCTTCCAGGGCCAAGGGAATTCACCCCTCCACTTT.

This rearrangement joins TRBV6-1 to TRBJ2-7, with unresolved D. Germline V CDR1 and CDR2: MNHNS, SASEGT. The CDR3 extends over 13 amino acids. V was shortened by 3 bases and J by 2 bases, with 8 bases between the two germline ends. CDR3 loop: CASSEHQAYEQYF. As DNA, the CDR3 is TGTGCCAGCAGTGAGCATCAGGCCTACGAGCAGTACTTC.

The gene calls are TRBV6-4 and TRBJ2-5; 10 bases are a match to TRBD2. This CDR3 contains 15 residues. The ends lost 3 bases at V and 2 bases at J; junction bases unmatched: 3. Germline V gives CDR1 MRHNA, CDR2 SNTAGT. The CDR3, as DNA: TGTGCCAGCAGTGAAACTAGCGGGGAGCAAGAGACCCAGTACTTC. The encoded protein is CASSETSGEQETQYF.

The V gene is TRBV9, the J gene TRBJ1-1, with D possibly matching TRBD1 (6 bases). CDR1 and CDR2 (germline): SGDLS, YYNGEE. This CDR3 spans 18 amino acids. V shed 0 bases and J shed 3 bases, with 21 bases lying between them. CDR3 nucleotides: TGTGCCAGCAGCGTAGCGGCAGGGGTGGTATTTGGGGACACTGAAGCTTTCTTT. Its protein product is CASSVAAGVVFGDTEAFF.

The CDR3 loop is CATSREATVANTIYF. CDR3 bases: TGTGCCACCAGCAGAGAGGCGACAGTAGCAAACACCATATATTTT. The chain recombines TRBV15 with TRBJ1-3, with a weak D call TRBD1 (5 bases). The germline CDR1 and CDR2 sequences are LNHNV and YYDKDF (reference sequence). This CDR3 spans 15 amino acids. V dropped 0 bases and J dropped 6 bases, with 12 bases sitting between them. The whole variable domain, remainder taken from reference TRBV15 and TRBJ1-3, is DAMVIQNPRYQVTQFGKPVTLSCSQTLNHNVMYWYQQKSSQAPKLLFHYYDKDFNNEADTPDNFQSRRPNTSFCFLDIRSPGLGDTAMYLCATSREATVANTIYFGEGSWLTVV.

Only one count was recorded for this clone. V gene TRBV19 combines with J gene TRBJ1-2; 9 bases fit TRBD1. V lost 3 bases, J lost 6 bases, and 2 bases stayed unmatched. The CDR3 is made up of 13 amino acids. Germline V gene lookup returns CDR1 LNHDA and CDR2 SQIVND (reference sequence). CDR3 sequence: CASSMGTGNGYTF. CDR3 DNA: TGTGCCAGTAGTATGGGGACAGGGAATGGCTACACCTTC.

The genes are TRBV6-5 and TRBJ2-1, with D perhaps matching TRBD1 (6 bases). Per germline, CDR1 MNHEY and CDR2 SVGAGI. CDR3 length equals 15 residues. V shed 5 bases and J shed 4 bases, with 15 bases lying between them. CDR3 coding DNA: TGTGCCAGCAGTATCGGGACACCCGTTTACAATGAGCAGTTCTTC. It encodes CASSIGTPVYNEQFF.

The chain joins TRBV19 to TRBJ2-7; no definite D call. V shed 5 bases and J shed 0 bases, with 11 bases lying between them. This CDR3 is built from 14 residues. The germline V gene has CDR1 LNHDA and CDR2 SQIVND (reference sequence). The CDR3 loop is CASSSWAHSYEQYF. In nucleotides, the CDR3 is TGTGCCAGTAGTTCATGGGCCCACTCCTACGAGCAGTACTTC. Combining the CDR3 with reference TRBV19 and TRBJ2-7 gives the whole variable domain DGGITQSPKYLFRKEGQNVTLSCEQNLNHDAMYWYRQDPGQGLRLIYYSQIVNDFQKGDIAEGYSVSREKKESFPLTVTSAQKNPTAFYLCASSSWAHSYEQYFGPGTRLTVT.

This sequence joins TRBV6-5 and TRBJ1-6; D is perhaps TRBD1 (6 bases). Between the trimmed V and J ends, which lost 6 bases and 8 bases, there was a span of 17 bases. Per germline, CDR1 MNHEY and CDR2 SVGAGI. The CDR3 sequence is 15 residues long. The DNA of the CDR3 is TGTGCCAGCAGACCTCTCCAGGGGTCGCATTCACCCCTCCACTTT. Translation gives CASRPLQGSHSPLHF.

This CDR3 is CASSPVGANVLTF. The CDR3 coding sequence is TGTGCCAGCAGCCCTGTTGGGGCCAACGTCCTGACTTTC. The chain joins TRBV6-5 to TRBJ2-6; the D is unclear. The V gene's germline CDR1 is MNHEY and CDR2 SVGAGI. V lost 6 bases to trimming and J lost 3 bases, with 6 bases between them. This CDR3 has 13 residues.

The CDR3 reads CASSEGTGGYEQYF. CDR3 sequence (DNA): TGCGCCAGCAGTGAAGGGACAGGGGGCTACGAGCAGTACTTC. V is TRBV10-1 and J is TRBJ2-7; 11 nucleotides align to TRBD1. Germline lookup yields CDR1 WNHNN and CDR2 SYGVQD (reference sequence). The J segment lost 3 bases and the V segment lost 3 bases, leaving 1 base of the junction unmatched. The CDR3 has 14 amino acids.

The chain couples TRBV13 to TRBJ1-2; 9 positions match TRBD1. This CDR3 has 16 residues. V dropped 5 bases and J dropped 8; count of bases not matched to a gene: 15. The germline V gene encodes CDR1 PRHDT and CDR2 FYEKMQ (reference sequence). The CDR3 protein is CASSTKEPQGAVGYTF. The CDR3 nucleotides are TGTGCCAGCAGCACGAAAGAGCCACAGGGGGCCGTGGGCTACACCTTC.

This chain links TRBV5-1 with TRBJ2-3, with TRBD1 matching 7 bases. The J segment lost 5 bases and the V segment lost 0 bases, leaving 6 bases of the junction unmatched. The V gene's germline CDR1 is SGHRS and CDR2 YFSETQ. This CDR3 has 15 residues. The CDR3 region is CASSLDDRAGDTQYF. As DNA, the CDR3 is TGCGCCAGCAGCTTGGACGACAGGGCTGGAGATACGCAGTATTTT.

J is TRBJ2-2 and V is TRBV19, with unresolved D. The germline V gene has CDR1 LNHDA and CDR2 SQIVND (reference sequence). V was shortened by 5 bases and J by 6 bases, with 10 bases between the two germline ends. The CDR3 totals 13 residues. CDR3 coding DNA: TGTGCCAGTAGTCCTATGATCGCCGGGGAGCTGTTTTTT. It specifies CASSPMIAGELFF.

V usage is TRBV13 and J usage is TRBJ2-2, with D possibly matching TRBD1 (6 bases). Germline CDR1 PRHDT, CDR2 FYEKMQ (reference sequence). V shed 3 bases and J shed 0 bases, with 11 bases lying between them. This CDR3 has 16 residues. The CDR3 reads CASSFTGITNTGELFF. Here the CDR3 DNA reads TGTGCCAGCAGCTTCACAGGGATAACGAACACCGGGGAGCTGTTTTTT.